This TCR beta chain was retrieved from a study of circulating tumor DNA in untreated peripheral T-cell lymphoma. In its sample, this clone was seen once. CDR1 is SGHVS, CDR2 FNYEAQ, per germline. The germline V and J ends were trimmed by 5 bases and 0 bases, with 14 bases remaining between them. This CDR3 spans 17 amino acids. Profiled with immunoSEQ multiplex PCR; TCRdb holds only in-frame clones, not every one. The table has around 2,300 clones, roughly 78% seen once. The receptor was isolated from a human donor with peripheral T-cell lymphoma. The chain uses TRBV7-6 and TRBJ2-6; D possibly uses TRBD1 or TRBD2 (5 bases each). The sample taken for sequencing was tumor tissue. The CDR3 nucleotides read TGTGCCAGCAGCACTGGGACGGTGAGCTCTGGGGCCAACGTCCTGACTTTC. It codes for CASSTGTVSSGANVLTF.